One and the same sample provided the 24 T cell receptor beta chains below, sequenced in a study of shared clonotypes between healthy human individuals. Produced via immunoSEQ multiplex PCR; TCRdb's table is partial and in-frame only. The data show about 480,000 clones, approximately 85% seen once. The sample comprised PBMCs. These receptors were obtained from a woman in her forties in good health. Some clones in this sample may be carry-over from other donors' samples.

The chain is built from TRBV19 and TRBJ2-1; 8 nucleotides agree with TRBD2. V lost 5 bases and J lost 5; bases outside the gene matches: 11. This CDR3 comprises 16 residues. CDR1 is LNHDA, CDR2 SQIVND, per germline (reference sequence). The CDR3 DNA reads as TGTGCCAGTAGTCCTGGGCGGGGGGCTTTCGACAATGAGCAGTTCTTC. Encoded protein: CASSPGRGAFDNEQFF.

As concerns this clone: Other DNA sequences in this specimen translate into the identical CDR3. The CDR3 protein is CASSLGTGSYEQYF. DNA for the CDR3: TGTGCCAGCAGCTTAGGTACAGGGTCCTACGAGCAGTACTTC. V usage is TRBV7-6 and J usage is TRBJ2-7, with D perhaps matching TRBD1 (6 bases). The CDR3 runs to 14 residues. Germline loops: CDR1 SGHVS, CDR2 FNYEAQ. Deletions cut 1 base from V and 1 base from J, with 8 bases between.

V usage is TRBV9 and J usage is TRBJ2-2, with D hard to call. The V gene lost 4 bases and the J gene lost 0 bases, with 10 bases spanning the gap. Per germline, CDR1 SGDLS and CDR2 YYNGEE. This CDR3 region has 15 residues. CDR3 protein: CASSTSDTNTGELFF. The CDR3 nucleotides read TGTGCCAGCAGCACCTCCGATACGAACACCGGGGAGCTGTTTTTT.

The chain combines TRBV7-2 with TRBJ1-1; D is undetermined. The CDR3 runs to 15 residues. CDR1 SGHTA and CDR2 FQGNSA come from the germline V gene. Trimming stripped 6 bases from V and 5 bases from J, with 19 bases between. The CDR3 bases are TGTGCCAGCAGGGCCTTCGTGGCTGGGAGGACTGAAGCTTTCTTT. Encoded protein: CASRAFVAGRTEAFF.

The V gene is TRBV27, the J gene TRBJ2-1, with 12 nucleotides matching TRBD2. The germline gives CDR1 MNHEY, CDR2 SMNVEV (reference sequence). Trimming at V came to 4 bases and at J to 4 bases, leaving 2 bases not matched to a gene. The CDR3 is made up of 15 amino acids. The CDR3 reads CASSSGLAGYNEQFF. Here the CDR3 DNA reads TGTGCCAGCAGTTCGGGACTAGCGGGTTACAATGAGCAGTTCTTC.

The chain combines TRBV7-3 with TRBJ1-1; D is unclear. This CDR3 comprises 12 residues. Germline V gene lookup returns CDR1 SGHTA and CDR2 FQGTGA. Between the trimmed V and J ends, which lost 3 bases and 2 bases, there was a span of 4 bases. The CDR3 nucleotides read TGTGCCAGCAGCTTTTTAAACACTGAAGCTTTCTTT. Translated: CASSFLNTEAFF.

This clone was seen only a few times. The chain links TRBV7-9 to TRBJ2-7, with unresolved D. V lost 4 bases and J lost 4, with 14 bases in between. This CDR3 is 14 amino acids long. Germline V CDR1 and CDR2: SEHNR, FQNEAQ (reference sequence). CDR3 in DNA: TGTGCCAGCAGCTCCGTTACCGTAGGGTACGAGCAGTACTTC. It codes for CASSSVTVGYEQYF.

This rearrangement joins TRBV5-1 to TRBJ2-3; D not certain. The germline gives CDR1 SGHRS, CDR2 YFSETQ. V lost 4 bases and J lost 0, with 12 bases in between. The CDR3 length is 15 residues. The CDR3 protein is CASSPLTASTDTQYF. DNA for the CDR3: TGCGCCAGCAGCCCATTAACCGCTAGCACAGATACGCAGTATTTT.

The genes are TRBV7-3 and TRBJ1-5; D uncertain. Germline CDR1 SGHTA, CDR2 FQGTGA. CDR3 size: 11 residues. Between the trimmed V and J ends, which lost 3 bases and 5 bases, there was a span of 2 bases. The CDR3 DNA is TGTGCCAGCAGCTTCGATCAGCCCCAGCATTTT. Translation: CASSFDQPQHF.

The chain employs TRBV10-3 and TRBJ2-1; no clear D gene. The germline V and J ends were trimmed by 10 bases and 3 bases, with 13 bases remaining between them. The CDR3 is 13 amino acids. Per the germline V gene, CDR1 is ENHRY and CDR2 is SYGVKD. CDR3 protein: CASGGGDYNEQFF. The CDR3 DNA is TGTGCCAGCGGCGGCGGAGACTACAATGAGCAGTTCTTC.

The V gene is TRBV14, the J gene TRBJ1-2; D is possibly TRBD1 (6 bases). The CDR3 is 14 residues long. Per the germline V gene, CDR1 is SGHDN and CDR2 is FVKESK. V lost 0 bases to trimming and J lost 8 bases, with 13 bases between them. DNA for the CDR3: TGTGCCAGCAGCCAAGAGACTGCAGGGGTCGGCTACACCTTC. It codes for CASSQETAGVGYTF.

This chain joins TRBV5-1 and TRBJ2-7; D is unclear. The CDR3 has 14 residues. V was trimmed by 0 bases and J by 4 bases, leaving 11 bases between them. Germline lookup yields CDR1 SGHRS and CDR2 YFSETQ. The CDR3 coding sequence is TGCGCCAGCAGCTTGGCAGCCGGAGATTACGAGCAGTACTTC. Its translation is CASSLAAGDYEQYF.

The DNA of the CDR3 is TGTGCCATCAGTGAGAGTGGCTCTACCTACGAGCAGTACTTC. Translation: CAISESGSTYEQYF. V gene TRBV10-3 combines with J gene TRBJ2-7; D gene ambiguous. V was cut by 2 bases and J by 2 bases, with 10 bases left in between. The CDR3 sequence is 14 residues long. Germline V gives CDR1 ENHRY, CDR2 SYGVKD.

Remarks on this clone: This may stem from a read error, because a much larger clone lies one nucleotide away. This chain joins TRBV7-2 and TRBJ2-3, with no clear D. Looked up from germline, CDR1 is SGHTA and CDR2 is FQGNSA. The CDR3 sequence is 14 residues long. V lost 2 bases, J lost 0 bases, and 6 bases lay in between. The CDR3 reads CASSLLPSTDTQYF. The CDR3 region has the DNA TGTGCCAGCAGCTTATTGCCTAGCACAGATACGCAGTATTTT.

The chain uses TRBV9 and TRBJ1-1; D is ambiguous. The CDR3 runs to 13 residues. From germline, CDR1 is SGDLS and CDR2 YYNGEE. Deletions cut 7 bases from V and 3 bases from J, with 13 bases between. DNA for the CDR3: TGTGCCAGCTCGGGATTATCGGACACTGAAGCTTTCTTT. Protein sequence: CASSGLSDTEAFF.

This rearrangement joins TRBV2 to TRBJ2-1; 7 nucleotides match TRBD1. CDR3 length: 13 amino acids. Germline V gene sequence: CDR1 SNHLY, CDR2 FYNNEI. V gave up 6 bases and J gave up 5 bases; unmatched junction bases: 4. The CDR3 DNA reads TGTGCCAGCAGCGGGACAGAAAACAATGAGCAGTTCTTC. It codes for CASSGTENNEQFF.

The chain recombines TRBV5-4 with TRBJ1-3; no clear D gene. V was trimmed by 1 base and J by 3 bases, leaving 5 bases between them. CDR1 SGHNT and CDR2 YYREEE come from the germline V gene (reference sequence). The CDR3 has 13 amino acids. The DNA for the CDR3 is TGTGCCAGCAGCTTGCAAGGTGGAAACACCATATATTTT. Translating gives CASSLQGGNTIYF.

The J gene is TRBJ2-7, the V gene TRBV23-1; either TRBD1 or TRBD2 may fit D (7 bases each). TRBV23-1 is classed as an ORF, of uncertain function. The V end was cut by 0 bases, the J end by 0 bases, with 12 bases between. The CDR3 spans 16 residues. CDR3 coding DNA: TGCGCCAGCAGTCAATCGGGAGGGGGCCTCTCCTACGAGCAGTACTTC. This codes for CASSQSGGGLSYEQYF.

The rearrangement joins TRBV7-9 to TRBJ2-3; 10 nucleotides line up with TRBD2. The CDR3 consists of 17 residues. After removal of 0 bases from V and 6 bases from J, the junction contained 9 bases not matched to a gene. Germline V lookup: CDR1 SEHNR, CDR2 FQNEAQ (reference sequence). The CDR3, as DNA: TGTGCCAGCAGCTTAGCGCGGCTAGCGGGAGTGTCGGATACGCAGTATTTT. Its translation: CASSLARLAGVSDTQYF.

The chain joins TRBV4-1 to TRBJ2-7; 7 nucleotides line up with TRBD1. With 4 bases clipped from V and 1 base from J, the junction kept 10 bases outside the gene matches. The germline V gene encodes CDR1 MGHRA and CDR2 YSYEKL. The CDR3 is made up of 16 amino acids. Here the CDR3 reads CASSRSRDSPSYEQYF. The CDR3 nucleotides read TGCGCCAGCAGCCGGTCCCGGGACAGTCCTTCCTACGAGCAGTACTTC.

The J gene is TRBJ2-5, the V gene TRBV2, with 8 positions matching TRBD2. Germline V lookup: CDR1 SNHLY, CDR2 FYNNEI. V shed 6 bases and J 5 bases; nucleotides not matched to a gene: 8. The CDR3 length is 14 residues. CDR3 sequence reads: CASRGLASPETQYF. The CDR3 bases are TGTGCCAGCAGAGGACTAGCCAGTCCGGAGACCCAGTACTTC. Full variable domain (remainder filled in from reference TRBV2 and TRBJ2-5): EPEVTQTPSHQVTQMGQEVILRCVPISNHLYFYWYRQILGQKVEFLVSFYNNEISEKSEIFDDQFSVERPDGSNFTLKIRSTKLEDSAMYFCASRGLASPETQYFGPGTRLLVL.

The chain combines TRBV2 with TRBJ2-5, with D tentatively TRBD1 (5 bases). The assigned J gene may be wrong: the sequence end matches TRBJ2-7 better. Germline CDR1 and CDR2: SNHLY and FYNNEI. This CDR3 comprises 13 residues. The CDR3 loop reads CASTDRALYEQYF. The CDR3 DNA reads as TGTGCCAGCACAGACAGAGCCCTCTACGAGCAGTACTTC.

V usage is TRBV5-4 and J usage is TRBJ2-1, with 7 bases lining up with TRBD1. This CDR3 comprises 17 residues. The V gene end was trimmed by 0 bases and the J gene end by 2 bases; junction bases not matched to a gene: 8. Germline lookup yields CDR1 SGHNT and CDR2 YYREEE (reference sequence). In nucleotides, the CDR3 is TGTGCCAGCAGCTTGGGTGGGGGCACAGGGGCCTACAATGAGCAGTTCTTC. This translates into CASSLGGGTGAYNEQFF.

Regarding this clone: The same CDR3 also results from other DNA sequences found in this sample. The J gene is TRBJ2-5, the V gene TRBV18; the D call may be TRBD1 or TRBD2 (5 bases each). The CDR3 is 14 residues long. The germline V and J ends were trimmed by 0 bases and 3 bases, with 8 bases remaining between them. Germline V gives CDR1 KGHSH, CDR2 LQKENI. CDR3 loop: CASSPPGTEETQYF. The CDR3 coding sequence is TGTGCCAGCTCACCACCAGGGACCGAAGAGACCCAGTACTTC.